This entry features one TCR beta chain sequence. Antigen unknown. The data belong to a study of T-cell memory formation after mild COVID-19. CDR1 and CDR2 (germline): KGHSH, LQKENI. V was trimmed by 5 bases and J by 5 bases, leaving 12 bases between them. The CDR3 covers 13 residues. Findings of the study overall: The CD4+ clones that contracted clustered mainly within CM and EM, and the CD8+ clones concentrated in EMRA. Day 15 to 85 contractors were CD4/CD8 balanced; later expanders leaned CD4+.

TCRdb reprocessed the 5' RACE reads via MiXCR and lists one record per CDR3 protein. The sample has about 210,000 distinct CDR3 sequences, roughly a tenth seen once. The sample taken for sequencing was PBMCs or a T cell subset sorted from them (not recorded which). The receptor comes from a man aged 18 to 29 who had mild COVID-19 (a few samples of this study predate the infection). Cell type and time point are not known. This chain uses TRBV18 with TRBJ2-5; the D gene is possibly TRBD2 (5 bases). DNA for the CDR3: TGTGCCAGCTCAGCGAGGGTTTGGGAGACCCAGTACTTC. Translating it yields CASSARVWETQYF.